This T cell receptor beta chain comes out of a study of shared clonotypes between healthy human individuals. An even split of each subset's genomic DNA across several immunoSEQ plates was performed. TCRdb's copy holds only in-frame clones and misses some; the assay was immunoSEQ multiplex PCR. The sample yields around 2,000,000 clones, roughly 94% seen once. Naive-designated CD8 cells lacked CD45RO, were positively enriched for CCR7, and omitted terminally differentiated effector memory CD45RA+ cells. About this clone itself: Its antigen is not known.

CDR3 length: 13 amino acids. Germline CDR1 and CDR2: KGHSH and LQKENI. Trimming stripped 3 bases from V and 3 bases from J, with 9 bases between. The study's findings and limits: The sampled material consisted only of blood, and tissue repertoires are likely to differ.

The sequenced sample consisted of naive CD8+ T cells sorted from blood. This TCR was sampled from a man between 18 and 29 years old in good health. This chain links TRBV18 with TRBJ2-7, with a possible D match to TRBD2 (6 bases). The CDR3, as DNA: TGTGCCAGCTCACCCGCGGGATACTACGAGCAGTACTTC. Translation gives CASSPAGYYEQYF.